This TCR beta chain was identified during a study of cytomegalovirus exposure and HLA in healthy donors. The junction had 9 bases not matched to a gene; V was cut back by 11 bases and J by 5 bases. CDR1 LNHDA and CDR2 SQIVND come from the germline V gene (reference sequence). The CDR3 spans 13 residues. Study-wide results and caveats: Fewer N-insertions than the roughly 650-donor mean were reportedly shown by an Asian-associated ancestry cluster in a later analysis. Presence/absence analyses rested on an assumption that sequencing depth was roughly uniform across donors. In vitro experiments confirmed that three CMV-associated chains were specific for CMV antigens. The authors judged a highly shared variant cluster likely a sequencing artifact.

The PCR employed 60 Vbeta primers together with 13 Jbeta primers. Clones were read by immunoSEQ multiplex PCR, and TCRdb kept only the in-frame ones, dropping some. The sample lists about 160,000 clones; roughly 80% were seen once. Comment on this clone: Its antigen is still unknown.

The J gene is TRBJ1-1, the V gene TRBV19; 9 bases align to TRBD1. The sequenced material came from PBMCs. This receptor was taken from a man aged 35 to 55 in good health and CMV-seropositive. CDR3 loop: CASPGTGKTEAFF. CDR3 coding DNA: TGTGCCTCCCCCGGGACAGGGAAGACTGAAGCTTTCTTT.